This T cell receptor (beta chain) is from a study of OX40 agonist ivuxolimab in advanced cancers. Across the whole study: Patients were 82.7% male with ages about 23 to 79, mean 60.

On this clone itself: Its antigen is currently unknown.

Some clones are missing from TCRdb's copy, which holds only in-frame ones; the method was immunoSEQ multiplex PCR. The table shows 90,000 to 120,000 clones, with approximately 90% occurring only once. Study findings and constraints: CD4+ and CD8+ blood T cells expanded clonally by week 6 at 0.1 to 3.0 mg/kg.

CDR1 SEHNR and CDR2 FQNEAQ come from the germline V gene (reference sequence). The CDR3 totals 13 residues. Trimming left V 3 bases short and J 4 bases short, with 10 bases between. Sampling of blood occurred at baseline, cycle 4 day 1, and cycle 7 day 1. The receptor comes from an adult with an advanced solid tumor such as melanoma, head and neck, liver or kidney cancer. The gene calls are TRBV7-9 and TRBJ2-7; D possibly corresponds to TRBD1 (6 bases). The input for sequencing was CD4+ or CD8+ T cells sorted from blood, taken in a trial of the OX40 agonist ivuxolimab. This CDR3 is CASSFNTGYEQYF. CDR3 coding DNA: TGTGCCAGCAGCTTCAATACAGGGTACGAGCAGTACTTC.